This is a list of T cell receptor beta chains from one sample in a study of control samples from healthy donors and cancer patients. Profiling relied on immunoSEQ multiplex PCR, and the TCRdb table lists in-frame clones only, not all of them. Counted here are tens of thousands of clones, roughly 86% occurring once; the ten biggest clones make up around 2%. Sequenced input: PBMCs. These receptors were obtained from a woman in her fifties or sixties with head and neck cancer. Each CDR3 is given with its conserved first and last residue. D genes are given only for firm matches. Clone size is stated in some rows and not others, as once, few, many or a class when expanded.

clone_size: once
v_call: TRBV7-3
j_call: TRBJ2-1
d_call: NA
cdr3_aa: CASSALLQGLGSYNEQFF
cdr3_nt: TGTGCCAGCAGCGCCCTCCTACAGGGATTGGGCTCCTACAATGAGCAGTTCTTC

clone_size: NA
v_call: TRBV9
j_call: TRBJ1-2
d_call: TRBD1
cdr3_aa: CASSDGTGGGYGYTF
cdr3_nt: TGTGCCAGCAGCGACGGGACAGGGGGCGGGTATGGCTACACCTTC

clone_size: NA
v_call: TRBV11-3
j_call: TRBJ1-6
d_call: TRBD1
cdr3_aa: CASSRFLDRAFYNSPLHF
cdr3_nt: TGTGCCAGCAGCCGATTCCTCGACAGGGCTTTCTATAATTCACCCCTCCACTTT

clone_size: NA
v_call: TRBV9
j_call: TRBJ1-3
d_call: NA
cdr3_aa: CASSPSGSSGNTIYF
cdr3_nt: TGTGCCAGCAGCCCTTCGGGCAGCTCTGGAAACACCATATATTTT

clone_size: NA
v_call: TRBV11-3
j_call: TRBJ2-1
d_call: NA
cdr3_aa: CASSFNSANEQFF
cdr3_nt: TGTGCCAGCAGCTTTAATAGCGCCAATGAGCAGTTCTTC

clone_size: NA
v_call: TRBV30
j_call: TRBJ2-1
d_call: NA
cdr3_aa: CAHRRSSYNEQFF
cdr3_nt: TGTGCCCACCGGCGGAGCTCCTACAATGAGCAGTTCTTC

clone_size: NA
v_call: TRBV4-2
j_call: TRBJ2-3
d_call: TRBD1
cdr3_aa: CASSQAIGTGSVAGTDTQYF
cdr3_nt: TGTGCCAGCAGCCAAGCCATAGGGACAGGGAGCGTTGCCGGCACAGATACGCAGTATTTT

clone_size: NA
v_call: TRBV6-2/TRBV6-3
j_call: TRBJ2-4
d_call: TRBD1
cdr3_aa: CASSHMGQGKNIQYF
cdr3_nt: TGTGCCAGCAGCCACATGGGACAGGGCAAAAACATTCAGTACTTC

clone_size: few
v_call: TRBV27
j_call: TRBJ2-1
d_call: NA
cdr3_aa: CASSLSTGLVVRWSEQFF
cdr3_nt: TGTGCCAGCAGTTTATCTACGGGGCTAGTGGTACGTTGGAGTGAGCAGTTCTTC

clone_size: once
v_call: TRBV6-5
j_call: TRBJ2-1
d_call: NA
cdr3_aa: CASSPGLAYNEQFF
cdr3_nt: TGTGCCAGCAGTCCGGGCTTAGCCTACAATGAGCAGTTCTTC

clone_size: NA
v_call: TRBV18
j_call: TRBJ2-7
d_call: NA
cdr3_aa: CASSRDSSYEQYF
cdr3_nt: TGTGCCAGCTCACGCGACAGCTCCTACGAGCAGTACTTC

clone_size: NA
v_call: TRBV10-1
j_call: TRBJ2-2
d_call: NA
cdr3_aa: CASSPVNTGELFF
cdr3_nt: TGCGCCAGCAGCCCCGTGAACACCGGGGAGCTGTTTTTT

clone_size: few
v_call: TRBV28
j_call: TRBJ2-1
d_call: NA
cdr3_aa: CASSLMSGSINEQFF
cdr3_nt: TGTGCCAGCAGTTTAATGTCAGGGTCTATCAATGAGCAGTTCTTC

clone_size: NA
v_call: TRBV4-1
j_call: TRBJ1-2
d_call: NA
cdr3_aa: CASSQTQLNYGYTF
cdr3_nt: TGCGCCAGCAGCCAAACACAGCTTAACTATGGCTACACCTTC

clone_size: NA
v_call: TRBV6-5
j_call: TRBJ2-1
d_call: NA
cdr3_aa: CASSYSKAGHEQFF
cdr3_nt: TGTGCCAGCAGTTACTCGAAAGCAGGGCATGAGCAGTTCTTC

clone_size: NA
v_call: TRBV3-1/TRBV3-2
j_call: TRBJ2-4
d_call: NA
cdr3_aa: CASSQVGGSLSNMAKNIQYF
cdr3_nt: TGTGCCAGCAGCCAAGTCGGGGGCAGTTTATCTAATATGGCCAAAAACATTCAGTACTTC

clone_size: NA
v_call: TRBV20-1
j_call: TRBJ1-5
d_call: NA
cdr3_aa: CSASGHGGSNQPQHF
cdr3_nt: TGCAGTGCTAGTGGGCACGGAGGGAGCAATCAGCCCCAGCATTTT

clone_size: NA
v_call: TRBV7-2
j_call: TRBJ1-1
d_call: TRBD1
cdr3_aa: CASSYTGGIEAFF
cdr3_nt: TGTGCCAGCAGCTATACAGGGGGGATTGAAGCTTTCTTT

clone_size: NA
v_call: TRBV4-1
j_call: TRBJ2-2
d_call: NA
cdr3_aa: CASSDRGNTGELFF
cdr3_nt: TGCGCCAGCAGCGATCGCGGGAACACCGGGGAGCTGTTTTTT

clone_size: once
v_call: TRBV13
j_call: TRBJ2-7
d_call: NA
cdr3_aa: CASSPPTGSYEQYF
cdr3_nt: TGTGCCAGCAGCCCCCCCACAGGGAGCTACGAGCAGTACTTC

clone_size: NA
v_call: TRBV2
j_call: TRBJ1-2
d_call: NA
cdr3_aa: CASSNRAGYGYTF
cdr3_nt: TGTGCCAGCAGTAACCGGGCAGGCTATGGCTACACCTTC

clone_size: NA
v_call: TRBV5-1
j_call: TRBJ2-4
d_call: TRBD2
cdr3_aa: CASSPGLEGGIQYF
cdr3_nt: TGCGCCAGCAGCCCAGGACTAGAGGGAGGCATTCAGTACTTC

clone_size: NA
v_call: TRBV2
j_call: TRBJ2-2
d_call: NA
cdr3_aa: CASSEVGGNTGELFF
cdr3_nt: TGTGCCAGCAGTGAAGTGGGGGGGAACACCGGGGAGCTGTTTTTT

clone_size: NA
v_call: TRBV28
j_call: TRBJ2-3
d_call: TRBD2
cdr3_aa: CASSLHLLAGNTDTQYF
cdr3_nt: TGTGCCAGCAGCCTCCACCTGTTAGCGGGAAACACAGATACGCAGTATTTT

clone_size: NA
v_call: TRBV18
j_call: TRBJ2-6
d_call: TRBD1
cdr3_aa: CASSPRDSPSGANVLTF
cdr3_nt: TGTGCCAGCTCACCCAGGGACAGTCCGTCTGGGGCCAACGTCCTGACTTTC

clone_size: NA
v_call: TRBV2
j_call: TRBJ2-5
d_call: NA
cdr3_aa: CASSLTRLQETQYF
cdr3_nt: TGTGCCAGCAGTTTGACCCGCCTCCAAGAGACCCAGTACTTC

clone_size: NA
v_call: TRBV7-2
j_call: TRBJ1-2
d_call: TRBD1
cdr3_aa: CASSPRGTVLRDGYTF
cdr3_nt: TGTGCCAGCAGCCCCCGGGGGACAGTTCTGAGGGATGGCTACACCTTC

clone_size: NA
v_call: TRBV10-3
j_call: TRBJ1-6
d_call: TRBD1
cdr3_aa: CAISESSTGYNSPLHF
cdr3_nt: TGTGCCATCAGTGAGTCCTCGACAGGGTATAATTCACCCCTCCACTTT

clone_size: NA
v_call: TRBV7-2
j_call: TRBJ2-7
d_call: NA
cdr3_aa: CASSLVGTYEQYF
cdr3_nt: TGTGCCAGCAGCTTAGTCGGAACCTACGAGCAGTACTTC

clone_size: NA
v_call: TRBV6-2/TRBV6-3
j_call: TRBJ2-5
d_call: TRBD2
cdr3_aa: CASSYRVAGRGQETQYF
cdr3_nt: TGTGCCAGCAGTTACCGAGTAGCGGGGAGGGGTCAAGAGACCCAGTACTTC

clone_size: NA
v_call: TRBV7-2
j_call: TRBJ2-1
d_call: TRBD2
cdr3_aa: CASSLDGGAVAGPEQFF
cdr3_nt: TGTGCCAGCAGCTTAGATGGGGGGGCGGTAGCGGGGCCTGAGCAGTTCTTC

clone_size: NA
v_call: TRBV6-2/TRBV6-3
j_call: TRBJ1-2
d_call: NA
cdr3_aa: CASSVSRDGYTF
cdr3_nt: TGTGCCAGCAGTGTCTCAAGGGATGGCTACACCTTC

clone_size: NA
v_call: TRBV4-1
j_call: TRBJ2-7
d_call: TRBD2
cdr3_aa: CASSSRTSGGPLGYEQYF
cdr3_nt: TGCGCCAGCAGCTCTCGGACTAGCGGGGGGCCTTTGGGGTACGAGCAGTACTTC

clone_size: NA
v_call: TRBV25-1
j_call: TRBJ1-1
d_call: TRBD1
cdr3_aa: CASSGRGLMDTEAFF
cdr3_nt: TGTGCCAGCAGTGGCAGGGGGCTGATGGACACTGAAGCTTTCTTT

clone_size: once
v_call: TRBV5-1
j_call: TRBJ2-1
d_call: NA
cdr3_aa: CASSLAVENEQFF
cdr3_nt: TGCGCCAGCAGCTTGGCCGTCGAAAATGAGCAGTTCTTC

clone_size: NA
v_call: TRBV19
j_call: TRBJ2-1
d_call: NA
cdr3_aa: CASTRGALNNEQFF
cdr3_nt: TGTGCCAGTACCCGGGGGGCCTTGAACAATGAGCAGTTCTTC

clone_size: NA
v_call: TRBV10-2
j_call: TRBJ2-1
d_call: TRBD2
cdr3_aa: CASRPPGLAANEQFF
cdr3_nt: TGCGCCAGCAGGCCACCGGGACTAGCGGCCAATGAGCAGTTCTTC

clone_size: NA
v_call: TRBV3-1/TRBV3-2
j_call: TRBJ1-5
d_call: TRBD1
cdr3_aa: CASSQGQGRRSRSNQPQHF
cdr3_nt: TGTGCCAGCAGCCAAGGACAGGGACGGCGGTCGAGGAGCAATCAGCCCCAGCATTTT

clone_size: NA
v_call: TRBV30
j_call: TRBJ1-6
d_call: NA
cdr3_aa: CAWSPPGLGGPLHF
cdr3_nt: TGTGCCTGGAGCCCTCCGGGACTGGGGGGACCCCTCCACTTT

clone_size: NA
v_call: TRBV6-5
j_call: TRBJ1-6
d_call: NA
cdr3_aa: CASIGTAHNSPLHF
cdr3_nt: TGTGCCAGCATCGGGACGGCACATAATTCACCCCTCCACTTT

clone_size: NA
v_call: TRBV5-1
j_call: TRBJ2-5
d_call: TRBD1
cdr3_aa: CASRVGTAQETQYF
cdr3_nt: TGCGCCAGCAGAGTCGGGACAGCGCAAGAGACCCAGTACTTC

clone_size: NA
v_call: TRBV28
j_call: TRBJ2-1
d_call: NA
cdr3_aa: CANSRGTSGYNEQFF
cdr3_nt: TGTGCCAACTCGCGAGGGACCTCTGGGTACAATGAGCAGTTCTTC

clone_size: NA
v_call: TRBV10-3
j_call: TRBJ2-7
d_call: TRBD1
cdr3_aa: CAIRDREGENEQYF
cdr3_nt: TGTGCCATCCGGGACAGGGAAGGAGAAAACGAGCAGTACTTC

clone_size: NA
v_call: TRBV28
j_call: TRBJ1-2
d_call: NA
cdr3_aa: CASRARGAAYGYTF
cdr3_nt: TGTGCCAGCAGGGCCCGGGGGGCTGCCTATGGCTACACCTTC

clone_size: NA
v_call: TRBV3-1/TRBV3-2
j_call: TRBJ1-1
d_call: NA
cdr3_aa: CASSQVPSLMNTEAFF
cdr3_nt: TGTGCCAGCAGCCAAGTTCCGTCGCTGATGAACACTGAAGCTTTCTTT

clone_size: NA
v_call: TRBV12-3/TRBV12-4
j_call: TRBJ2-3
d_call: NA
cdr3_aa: CASSTGRGDTQYF
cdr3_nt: TGTGCCAGCAGTACCGGAAGGGGGGATACGCAGTATTTT

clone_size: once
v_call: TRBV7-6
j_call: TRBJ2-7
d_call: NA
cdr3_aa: CASSLEQTASYEQYF
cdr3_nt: TGTGCCAGCAGCTTAGAACAGACTGCCTCCTACGAGCAGTACTTC

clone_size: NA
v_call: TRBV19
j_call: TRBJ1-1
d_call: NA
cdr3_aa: CASSKSVSNTEAFF
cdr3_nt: TGTGCCAGTAGTAAATCAGTATCTAACACTGAAGCTTTCTTT

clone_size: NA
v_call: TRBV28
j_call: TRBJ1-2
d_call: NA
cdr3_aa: CASSSTVNYGYTF
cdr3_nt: TGTGCCAGCAGTTCGACAGTTAACTATGGCTACACCTTC

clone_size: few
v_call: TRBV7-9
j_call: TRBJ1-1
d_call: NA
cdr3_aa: CASSPQGQSFLNTEAFF
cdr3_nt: TGTGCCAGCAGCCCCCAAGGACAGAGCTTTTTGAACACTGAAGCTTTCTTT

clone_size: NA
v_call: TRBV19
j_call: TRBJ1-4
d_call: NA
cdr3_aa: CASSPWMGGQEKLFF
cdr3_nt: TGTGCCAGTAGTCCATGGATGGGTGGGCAGGAAAAACTGTTTTTT

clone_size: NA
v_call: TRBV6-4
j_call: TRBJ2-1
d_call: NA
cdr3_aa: CASSDQGGDEQFF
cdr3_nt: TGTGCCAGCAGTGACCAGGGCGGGGATGAGCAGTTCTTC

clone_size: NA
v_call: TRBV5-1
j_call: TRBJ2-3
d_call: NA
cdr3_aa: CASSQGDYTDTQYF
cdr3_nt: TGCGCCAGCAGCCAGGGGGACTACACAGATACGCAGTATTTT

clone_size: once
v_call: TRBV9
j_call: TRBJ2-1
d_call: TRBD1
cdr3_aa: CASSGQGAYNEQFF
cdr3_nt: TGTGCCAGCAGCGGACAGGGGGCATACAATGAGCAGTTCTTC

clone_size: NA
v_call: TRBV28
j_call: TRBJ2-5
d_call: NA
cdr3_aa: CASSLRGYGGETQYF
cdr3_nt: TGTGCCAGCAGTTTAAGAGGGTACGGAGGGGAGACCCAGTACTTC